This T cell receptor beta chain was identified in a study of vaccination effects on CD4 cells after COVID-19. Pools of viral peptides were used by the ViraFEST assay to expand antigen-specific CD4+ T cells ahead of sequencing. The culture ran for around 10 days before CD4+ T cells were isolated. It was two doses of either the BNT162b2 or mRNA-1273 vaccine that participants received. Trimming removed 7 bases from V and 7 bases from J; junction bases left unmatched: 9. Germline CDR1 WSHSY, CDR2 SAAADI. The CDR3 runs 13 residues. Comments on this clone: As yet, its antigen is unknown.

TCRdb keeps only in-frame clones here, not all; method: immunoSEQ multiplex PCR. The data show some 30,000 clones, with about four fifths seen just once and 1.5% held by the top ten. The source was CD4+ T cells from PBMCs cultured with HCoV-NL63 spike peptides, collected after COVID-19 vaccination. The origin of this receptor is a human donor who received a COVID-19 vaccine. Some clones in this sample may be carry-over from other donors' samples. This chain uses TRBV10-2 with TRBJ1-1; 7 positions agree with TRBD1. CDR3 loop: CASMRLQGSEAFF. The CDR3 nucleotides are TGCGCCAGCATGAGACTACAGGGGAGTGAAGCTTTCTTT.